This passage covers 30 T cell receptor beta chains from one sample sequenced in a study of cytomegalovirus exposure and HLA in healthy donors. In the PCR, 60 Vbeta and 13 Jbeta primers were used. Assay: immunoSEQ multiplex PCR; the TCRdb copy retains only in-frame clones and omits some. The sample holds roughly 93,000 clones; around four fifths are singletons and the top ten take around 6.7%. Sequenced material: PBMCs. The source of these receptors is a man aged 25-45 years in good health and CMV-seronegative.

CDR3 in amino acids: CASSVGGRSNTEAFF. The CDR3 nucleotides read TGTGCCAGCAGCGTAGGGGGCAGATCGAACACTGAAGCTTTCTTT. The gene calls are TRBV9 and TRBJ1-1, with D possibly being TRBD1 (5 bases). This CDR3 spans 15 amino acids. Germline lookup yields CDR1 SGDLS and CDR2 YYNGEE. Deletions cut 0 bases from V and 1 base from J, with 10 bases between.

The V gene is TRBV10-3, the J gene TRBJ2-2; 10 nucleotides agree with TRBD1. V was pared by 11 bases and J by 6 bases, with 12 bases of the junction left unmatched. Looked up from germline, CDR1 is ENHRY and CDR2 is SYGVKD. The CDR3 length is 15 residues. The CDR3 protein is CASRGTGEESGELFF. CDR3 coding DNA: TGTGCCTCCCGCGGGACAGGGGAGGAGTCCGGGGAGCTGTTTTTT.

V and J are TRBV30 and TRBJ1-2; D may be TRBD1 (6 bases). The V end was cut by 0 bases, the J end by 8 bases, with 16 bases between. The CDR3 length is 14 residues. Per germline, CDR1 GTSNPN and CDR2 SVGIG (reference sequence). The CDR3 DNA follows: TGTGCCTGGAGTGTGGGGACCAGGGGTCGGGGCTACACCTTC. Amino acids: CAWSVGTRGRGYTF.

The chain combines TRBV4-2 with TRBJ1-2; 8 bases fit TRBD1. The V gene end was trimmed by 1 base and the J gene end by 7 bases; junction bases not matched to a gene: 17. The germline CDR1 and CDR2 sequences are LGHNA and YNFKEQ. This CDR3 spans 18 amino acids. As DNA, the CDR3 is TGTGCCAGCAGCCAAGGTCCGACAGGGGAATTGGGAAAAGCTGGCTACACCTTC. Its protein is CASSQGPTGELGKAGYTF.

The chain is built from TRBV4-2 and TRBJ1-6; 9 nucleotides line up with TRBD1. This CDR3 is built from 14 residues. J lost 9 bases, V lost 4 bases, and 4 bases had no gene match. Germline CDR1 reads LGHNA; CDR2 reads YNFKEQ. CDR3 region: CASSLPGQGSPLHF. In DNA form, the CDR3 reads TGTGCCAGCAGCCTTCCGGGACAGGGTTCACCCCTCCACTTT.

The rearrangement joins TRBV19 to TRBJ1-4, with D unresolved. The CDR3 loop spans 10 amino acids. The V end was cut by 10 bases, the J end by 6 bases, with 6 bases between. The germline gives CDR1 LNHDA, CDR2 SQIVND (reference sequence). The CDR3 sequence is CATKYEKLFF. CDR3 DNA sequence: TGTGCCACCAAATATGAAAAACTGTTTTTT.

CDR3 protein: CAIPGQGSGYTF. The CDR3 region has the DNA TGTGCCATCCCGGGACAGGGTTCCGGCTACACCTTC. The V and J genes are TRBV2 and TRBJ1-2; TRBD1 matches 9 bases. This CDR3 is built from 12 residues. Germline trimming cut 10 bases from V and 8 bases from J; bases unmatched to any gene: 8. From germline, CDR1 is SNHLY and CDR2 FYNNEI.

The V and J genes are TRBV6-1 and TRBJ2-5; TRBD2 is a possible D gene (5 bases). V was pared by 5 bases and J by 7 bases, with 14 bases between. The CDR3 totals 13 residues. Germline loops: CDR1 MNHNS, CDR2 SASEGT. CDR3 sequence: CASSNTGSWTQYF. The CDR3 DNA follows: TGTGCCAGCAGTAATACGGGGTCCTGGACCCAGTACTTC.

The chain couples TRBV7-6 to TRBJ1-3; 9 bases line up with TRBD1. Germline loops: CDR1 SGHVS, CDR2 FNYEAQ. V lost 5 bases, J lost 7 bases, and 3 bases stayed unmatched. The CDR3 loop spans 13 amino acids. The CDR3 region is CASSTGQGNTIYF. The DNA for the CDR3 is TGTGCCAGCAGCACCGGACAGGGGAACACCATATATTTT.

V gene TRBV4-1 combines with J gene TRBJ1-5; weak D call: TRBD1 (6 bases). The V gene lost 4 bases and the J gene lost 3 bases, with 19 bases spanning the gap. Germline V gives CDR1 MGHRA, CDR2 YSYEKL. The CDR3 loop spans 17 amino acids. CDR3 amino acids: CASSPRLVQGTNQPQHF. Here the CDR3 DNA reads TGCGCCAGCAGCCCCCGACTTGTTCAGGGGACCAATCAGCCCCAGCATTTT.

CDR3: CASSTRRGNTEAFF. In nucleotides, the CDR3 is TGTGCCAGCAGCACGAGGAGGGGGAACACTGAAGCTTTCTTT. The chain uses TRBV21-1 and TRBJ1-1. TRBV21-1 represents a pseudogene. The length of the CDR3 is 14 residues.

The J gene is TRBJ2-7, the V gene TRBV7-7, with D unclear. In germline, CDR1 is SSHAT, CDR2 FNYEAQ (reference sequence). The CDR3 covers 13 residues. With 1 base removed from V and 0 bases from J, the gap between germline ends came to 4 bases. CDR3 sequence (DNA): TGTGCCAGCAGCTTAGGGCTCTCCTACGAGCAGTACTTC. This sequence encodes CASSLGLSYEQYF.

As DNA, the CDR3 is TGTGCCAGCAGTGGCCGGAGGGGTCTCACTAGCACAGATACGCAGTATTTT. Amino acids: CASSGRRGLTSTDTQYF. The V call is TRBV6-1, the J call TRBJ2-3; maybe TRBD2 (6 bases). From germline, CDR1 is MNHNS and CDR2 SASEGT. V lost 4 bases and J 0 bases, leaving 17 bases between the germline ends. The CDR3 runs to 17 residues.

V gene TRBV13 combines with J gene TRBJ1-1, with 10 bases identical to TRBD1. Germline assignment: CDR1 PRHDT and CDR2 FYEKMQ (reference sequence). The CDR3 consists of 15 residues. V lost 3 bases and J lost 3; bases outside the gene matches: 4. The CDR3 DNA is TGTGCCAGCAGCTTCCCCGGACAGGGGGACACTGAAGCTTTCTTT. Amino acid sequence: CASSFPGQGDTEAFF. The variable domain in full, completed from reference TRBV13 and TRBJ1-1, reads AAGVIQSPRHLIKEKRETATLKCYPIPRHDTVYWYQQGPGQDPQFLISFYEKMQSDKGSIPDRFSAQQFSDYHSELNMSSLELGDSALYFCASSFPGQGDTEAFFGQGTRLTVV.

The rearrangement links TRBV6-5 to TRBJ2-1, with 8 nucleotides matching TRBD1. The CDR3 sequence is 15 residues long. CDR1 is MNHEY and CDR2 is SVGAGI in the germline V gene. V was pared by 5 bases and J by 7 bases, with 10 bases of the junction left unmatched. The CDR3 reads CASSHQGAEMNEQFF. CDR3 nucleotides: TGTGCCAGCAGTCATCAGGGGGCTGAGATGAATGAGCAGTTCTTC.

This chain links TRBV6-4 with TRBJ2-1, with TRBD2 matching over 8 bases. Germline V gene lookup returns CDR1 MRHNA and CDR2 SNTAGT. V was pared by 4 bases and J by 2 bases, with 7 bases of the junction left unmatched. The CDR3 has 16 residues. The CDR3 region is CASSAQLAVAYNEQFF. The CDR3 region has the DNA TGTGCCAGCAGTGCCCAACTAGCGGTGGCCTACAATGAGCAGTTCTTC.

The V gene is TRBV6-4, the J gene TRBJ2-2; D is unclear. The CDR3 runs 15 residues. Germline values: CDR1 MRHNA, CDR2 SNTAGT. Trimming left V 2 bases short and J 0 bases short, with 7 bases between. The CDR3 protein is CASSDPAANTGELFF. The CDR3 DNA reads TGTGCCAGCAGTGACCCCGCAGCGAACACCGGGGAGCTGTTTTTT.

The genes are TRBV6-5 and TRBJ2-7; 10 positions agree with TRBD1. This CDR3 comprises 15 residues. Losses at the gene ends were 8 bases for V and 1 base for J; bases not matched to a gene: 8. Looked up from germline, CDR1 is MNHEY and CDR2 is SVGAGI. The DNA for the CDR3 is TGTGCCAGCGGCCGGGGACAGGGGTTGTCCTACGAGCAGTACTTC. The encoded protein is CASGRGQGLSYEQYF.

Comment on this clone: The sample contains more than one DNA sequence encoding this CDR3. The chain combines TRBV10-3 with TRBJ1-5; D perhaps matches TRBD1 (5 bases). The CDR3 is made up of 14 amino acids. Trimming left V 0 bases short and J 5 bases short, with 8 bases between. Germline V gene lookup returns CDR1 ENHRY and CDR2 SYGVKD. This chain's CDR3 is CAISESGGDQPQHF. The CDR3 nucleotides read TGTGCCATCAGTGAGTCCGGGGGTGATCAGCCCCAGCATTTT.

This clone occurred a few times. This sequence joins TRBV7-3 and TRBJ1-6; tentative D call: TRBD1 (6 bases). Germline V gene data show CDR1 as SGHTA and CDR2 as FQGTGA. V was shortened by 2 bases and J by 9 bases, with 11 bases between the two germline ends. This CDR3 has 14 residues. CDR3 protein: CASSLLQGSSPLHF. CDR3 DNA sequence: TGTGCCAGCAGCTTACTACAGGGAAGTTCACCCCTCCACTTT. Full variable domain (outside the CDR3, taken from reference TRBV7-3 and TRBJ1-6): GAGVSQTPSNKVTEKGKYVELRCDPISGHTALYWYRQSLGQGPEFLIYFQGTGAADDSGLPNDRFFAVRPEGSVSTLKIQRTERGDSAVYLCASSLLQGSSPLHFGNGTRLTVT.

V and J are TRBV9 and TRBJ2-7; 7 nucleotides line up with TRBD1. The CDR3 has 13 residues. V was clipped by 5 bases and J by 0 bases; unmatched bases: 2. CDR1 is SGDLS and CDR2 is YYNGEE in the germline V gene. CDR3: CASRGQDSYEQYF. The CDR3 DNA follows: TGTGCCAGCAGAGGACAGGACTCCTACGAGCAGTACTTC.

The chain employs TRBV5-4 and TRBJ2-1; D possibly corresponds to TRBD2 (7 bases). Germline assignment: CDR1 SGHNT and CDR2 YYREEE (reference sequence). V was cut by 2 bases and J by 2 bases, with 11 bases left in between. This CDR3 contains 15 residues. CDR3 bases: TGTGCCAGCAGCTTTGGGGGGGCCCCCTACAATGAGCAGTTCTTC. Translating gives CASSFGGAPYNEQFF.

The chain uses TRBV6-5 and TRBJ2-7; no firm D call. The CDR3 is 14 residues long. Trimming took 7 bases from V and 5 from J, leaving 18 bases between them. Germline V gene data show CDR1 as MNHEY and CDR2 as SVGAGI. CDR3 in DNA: TGTGCCAGCAAACCCCTAGGTGGTTTCAACGAGCAGTACTTC. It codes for CASKPLGGFNEQYF.

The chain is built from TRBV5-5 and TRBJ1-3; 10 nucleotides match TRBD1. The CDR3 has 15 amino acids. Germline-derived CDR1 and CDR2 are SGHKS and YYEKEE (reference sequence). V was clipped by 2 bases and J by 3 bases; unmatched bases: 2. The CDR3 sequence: CASSFGTGVGNTIYF. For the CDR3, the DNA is TGTGCCAGCAGCTTCGGGACAGGGGTTGGAAACACCATATATTTT.

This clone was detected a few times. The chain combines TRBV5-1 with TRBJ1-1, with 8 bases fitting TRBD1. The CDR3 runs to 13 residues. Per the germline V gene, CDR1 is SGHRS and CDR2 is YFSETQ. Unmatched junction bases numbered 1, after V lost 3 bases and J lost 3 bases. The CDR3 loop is CASSWTGHTEAFF. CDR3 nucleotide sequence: TGCGCCAGCAGCTGGACAGGGCACACTGAAGCTTTCTTT.

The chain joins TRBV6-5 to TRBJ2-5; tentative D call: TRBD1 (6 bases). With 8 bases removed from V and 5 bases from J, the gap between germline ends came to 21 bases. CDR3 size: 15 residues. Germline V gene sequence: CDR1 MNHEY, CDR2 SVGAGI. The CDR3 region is CASGLLSRGRETQYF. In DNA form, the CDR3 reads TGTGCCAGCGGCTTGCTATCCAGGGGACGGGAGACCCAGTACTTC.

The CDR3 loop reads CASSLGGGRGEKLFF. For the CDR3, the DNA is TGTGCCAGCAGCTTAGGGGGGGGTCGAGGTGAAAAACTGTTTTTT. The rearrangement joins TRBV7-6 to TRBJ1-4, with D perhaps TRBD1 (5 bases). The CDR3 is made up of 15 amino acids. The V gene's germline CDR1 is SGHVS and CDR2 FNYEAQ. The V and J ends lost 1 base and 7 bases respectively, with 13 bases between them.

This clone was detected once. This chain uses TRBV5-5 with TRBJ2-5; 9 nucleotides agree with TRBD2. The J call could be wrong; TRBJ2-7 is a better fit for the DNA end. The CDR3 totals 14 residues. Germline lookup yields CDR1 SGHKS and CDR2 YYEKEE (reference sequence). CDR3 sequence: CASSLGGRAYEQYF. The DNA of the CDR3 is TGTGCCAGCAGCTTGGGCGGGAGGGCCTACGAGCAGTACTTC.

The CDR3 DNA follows: TGTGCCAGCAGCCCTCCCCCGAACACTGAAGCTTTCTTT. Translation: CASSPPPNTEAFF. The gene calls are TRBV11-2 and TRBJ1-1; no clear D gene. The CDR3 loop spans 13 amino acids. Germline V lookup: CDR1 SGHAT, CDR2 FQNNGV. Trimming removed 5 bases at V and 1 base at J, with 8 bases between.

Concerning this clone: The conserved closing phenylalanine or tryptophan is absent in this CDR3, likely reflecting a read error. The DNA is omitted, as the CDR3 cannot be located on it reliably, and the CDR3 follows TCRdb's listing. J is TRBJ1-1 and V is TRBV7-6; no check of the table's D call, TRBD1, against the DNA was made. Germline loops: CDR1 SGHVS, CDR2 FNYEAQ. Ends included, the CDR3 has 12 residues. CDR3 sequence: CASSLAGQGVPN.